This T cell receptor beta chain is from a study of beta chain features in type 1 diabetes. Study conclusions and caveats: Type 1 diabetes patients had TCRB CDR3s that were shorter (moderately but significantly so) in all four CD4+ subsets. The study notes PCR might favor shorter templates equally in patients and controls.

Every bit of the isolated RNA underwent reverse transcription, so sequencing read expressed TCRB transcripts. The assay was immunoSEQ multiplex PCR, and TCRdb's table has in-frame clones only and misses some. Of around 260,000 clones listed, just over 20% were seen once; the top ten hold 0.025% to 0.035%. The CDR3 runs 12 residues. Germline-derived CDR1 and CDR2 are GTSNPN and SVGIG (reference sequence). V shed 8 bases and J shed 0 bases, with 10 bases lying between them. This clone occurred a few times. Its specificity is not known. The sample taken for sequencing was naive CD4+ T cells from blood. The rearrangement joins TRBV30 to TRBJ1-1; D is perhaps TRBD1 (5 bases). The TCR was taken from a woman in her 40s with type 1 diabetes. CDR3 residues: CAHRQLNTEAFF. CDR3 DNA: TGTGCCCATAGACAGCTGAACACTGAAGCTTTCTTT. Combining the CDR3 with reference TRBV30 and TRBJ1-1 gives the whole variable domain SQTIHQWPATLVQPVGSPLSLECTVEGTSNPNLYWYRQAAGRGLQLLFYSVGIGQISSEVPQNLSASRPQDRQFILSSKKLLLSDSGFYLCAHRQLNTEAFFGQGTRLTVV.